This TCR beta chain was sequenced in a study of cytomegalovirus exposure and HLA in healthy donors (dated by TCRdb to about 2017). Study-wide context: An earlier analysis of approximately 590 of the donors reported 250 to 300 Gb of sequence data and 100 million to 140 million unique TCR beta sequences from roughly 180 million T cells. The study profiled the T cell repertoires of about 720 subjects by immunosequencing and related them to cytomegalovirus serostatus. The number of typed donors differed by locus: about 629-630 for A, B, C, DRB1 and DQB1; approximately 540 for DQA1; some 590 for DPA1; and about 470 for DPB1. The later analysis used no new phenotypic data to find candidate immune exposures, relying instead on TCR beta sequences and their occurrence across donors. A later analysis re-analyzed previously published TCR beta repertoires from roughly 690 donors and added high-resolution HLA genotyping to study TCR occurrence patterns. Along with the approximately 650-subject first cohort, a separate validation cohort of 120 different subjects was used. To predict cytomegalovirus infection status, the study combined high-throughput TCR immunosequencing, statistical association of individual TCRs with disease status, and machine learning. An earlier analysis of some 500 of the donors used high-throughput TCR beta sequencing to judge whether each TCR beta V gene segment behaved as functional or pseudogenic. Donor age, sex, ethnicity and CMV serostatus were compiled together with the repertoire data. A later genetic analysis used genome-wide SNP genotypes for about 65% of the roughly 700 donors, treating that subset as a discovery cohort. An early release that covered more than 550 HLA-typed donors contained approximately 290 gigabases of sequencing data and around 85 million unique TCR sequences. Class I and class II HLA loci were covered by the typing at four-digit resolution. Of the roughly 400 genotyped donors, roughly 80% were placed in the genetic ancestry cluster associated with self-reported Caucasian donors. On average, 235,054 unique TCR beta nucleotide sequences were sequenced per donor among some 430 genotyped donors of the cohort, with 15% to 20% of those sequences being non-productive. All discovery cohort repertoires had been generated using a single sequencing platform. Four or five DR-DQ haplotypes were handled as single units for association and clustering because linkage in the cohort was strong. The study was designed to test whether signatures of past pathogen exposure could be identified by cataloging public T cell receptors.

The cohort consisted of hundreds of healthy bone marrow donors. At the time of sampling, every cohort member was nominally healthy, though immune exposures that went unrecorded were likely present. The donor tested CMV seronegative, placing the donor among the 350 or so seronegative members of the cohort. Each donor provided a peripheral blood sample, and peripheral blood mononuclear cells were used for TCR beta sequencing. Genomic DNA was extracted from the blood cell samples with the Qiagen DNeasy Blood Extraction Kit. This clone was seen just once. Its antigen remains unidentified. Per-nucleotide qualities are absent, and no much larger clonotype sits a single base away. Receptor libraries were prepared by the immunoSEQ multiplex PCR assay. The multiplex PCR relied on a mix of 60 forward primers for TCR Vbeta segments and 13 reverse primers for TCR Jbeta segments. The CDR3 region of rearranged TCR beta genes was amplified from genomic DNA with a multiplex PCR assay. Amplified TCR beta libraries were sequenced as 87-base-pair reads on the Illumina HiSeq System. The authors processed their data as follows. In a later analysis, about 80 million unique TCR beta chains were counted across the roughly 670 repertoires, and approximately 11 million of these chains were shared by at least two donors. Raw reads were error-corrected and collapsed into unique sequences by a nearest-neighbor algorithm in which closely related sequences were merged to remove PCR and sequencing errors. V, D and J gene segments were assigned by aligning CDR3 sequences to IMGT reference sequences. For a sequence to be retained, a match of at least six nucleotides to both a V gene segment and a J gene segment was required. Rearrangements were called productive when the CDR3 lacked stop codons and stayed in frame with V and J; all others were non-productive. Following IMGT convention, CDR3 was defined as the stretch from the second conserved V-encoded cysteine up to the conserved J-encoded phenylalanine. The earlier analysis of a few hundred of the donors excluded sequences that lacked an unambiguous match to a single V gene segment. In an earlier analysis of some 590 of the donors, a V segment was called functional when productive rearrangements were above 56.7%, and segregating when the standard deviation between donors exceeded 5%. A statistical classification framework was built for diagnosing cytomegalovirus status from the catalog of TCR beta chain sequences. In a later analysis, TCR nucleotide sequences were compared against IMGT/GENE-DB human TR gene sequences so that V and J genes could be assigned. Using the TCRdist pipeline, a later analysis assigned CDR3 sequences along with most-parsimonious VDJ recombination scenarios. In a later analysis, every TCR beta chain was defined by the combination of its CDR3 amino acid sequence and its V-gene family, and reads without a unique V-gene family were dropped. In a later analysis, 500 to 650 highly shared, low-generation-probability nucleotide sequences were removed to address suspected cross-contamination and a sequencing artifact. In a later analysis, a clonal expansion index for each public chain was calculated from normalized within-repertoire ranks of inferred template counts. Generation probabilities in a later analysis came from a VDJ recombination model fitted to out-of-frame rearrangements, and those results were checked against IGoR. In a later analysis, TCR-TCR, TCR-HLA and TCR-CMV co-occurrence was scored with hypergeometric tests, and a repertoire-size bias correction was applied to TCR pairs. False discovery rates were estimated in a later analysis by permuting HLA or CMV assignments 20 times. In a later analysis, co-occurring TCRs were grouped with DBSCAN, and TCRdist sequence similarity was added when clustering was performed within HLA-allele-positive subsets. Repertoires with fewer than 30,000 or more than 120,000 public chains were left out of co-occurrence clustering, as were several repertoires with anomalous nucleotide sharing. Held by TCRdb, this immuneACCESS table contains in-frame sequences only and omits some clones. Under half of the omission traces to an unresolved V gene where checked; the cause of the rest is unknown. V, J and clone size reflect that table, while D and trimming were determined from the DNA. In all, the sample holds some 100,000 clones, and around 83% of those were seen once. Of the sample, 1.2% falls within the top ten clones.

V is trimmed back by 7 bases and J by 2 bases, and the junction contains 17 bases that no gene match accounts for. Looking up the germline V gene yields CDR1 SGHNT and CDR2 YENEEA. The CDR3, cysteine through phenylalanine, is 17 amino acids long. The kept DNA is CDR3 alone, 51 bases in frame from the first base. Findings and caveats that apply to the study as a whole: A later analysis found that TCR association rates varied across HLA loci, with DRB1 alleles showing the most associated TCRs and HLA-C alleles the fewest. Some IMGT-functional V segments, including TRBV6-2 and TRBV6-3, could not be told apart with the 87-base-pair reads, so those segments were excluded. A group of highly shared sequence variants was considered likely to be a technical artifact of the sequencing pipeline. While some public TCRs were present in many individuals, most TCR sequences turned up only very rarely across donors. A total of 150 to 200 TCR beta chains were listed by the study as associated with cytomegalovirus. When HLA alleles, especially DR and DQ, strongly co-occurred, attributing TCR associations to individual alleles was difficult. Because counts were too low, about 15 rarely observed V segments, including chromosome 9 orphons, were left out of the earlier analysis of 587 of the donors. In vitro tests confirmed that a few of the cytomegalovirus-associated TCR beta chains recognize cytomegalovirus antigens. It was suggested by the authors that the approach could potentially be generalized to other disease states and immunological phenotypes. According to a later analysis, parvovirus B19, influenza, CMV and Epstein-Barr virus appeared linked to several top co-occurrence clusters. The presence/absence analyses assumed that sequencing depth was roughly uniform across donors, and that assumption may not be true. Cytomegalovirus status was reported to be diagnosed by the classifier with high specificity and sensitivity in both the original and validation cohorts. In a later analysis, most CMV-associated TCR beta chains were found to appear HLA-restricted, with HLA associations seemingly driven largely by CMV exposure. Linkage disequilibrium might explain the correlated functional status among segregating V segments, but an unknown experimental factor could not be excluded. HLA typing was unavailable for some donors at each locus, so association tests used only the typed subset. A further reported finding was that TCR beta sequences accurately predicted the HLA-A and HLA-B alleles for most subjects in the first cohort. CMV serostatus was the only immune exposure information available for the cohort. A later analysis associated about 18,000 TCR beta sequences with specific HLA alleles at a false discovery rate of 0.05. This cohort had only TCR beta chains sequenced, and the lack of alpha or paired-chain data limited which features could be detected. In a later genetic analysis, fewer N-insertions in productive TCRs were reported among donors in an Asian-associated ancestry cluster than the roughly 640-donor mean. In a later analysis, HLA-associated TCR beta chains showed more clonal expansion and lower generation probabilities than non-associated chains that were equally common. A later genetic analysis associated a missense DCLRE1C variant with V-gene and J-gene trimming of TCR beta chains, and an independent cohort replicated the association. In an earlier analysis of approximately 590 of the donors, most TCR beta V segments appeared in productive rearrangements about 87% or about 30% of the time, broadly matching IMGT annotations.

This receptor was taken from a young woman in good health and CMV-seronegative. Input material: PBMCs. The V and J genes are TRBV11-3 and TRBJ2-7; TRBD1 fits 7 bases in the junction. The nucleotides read TGTGCCAGCACTTTATCTTTTTTCCGGGACAGCGCCTACGAGCAGTACTTC. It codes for CASTLSFFRDSAYEQYF.